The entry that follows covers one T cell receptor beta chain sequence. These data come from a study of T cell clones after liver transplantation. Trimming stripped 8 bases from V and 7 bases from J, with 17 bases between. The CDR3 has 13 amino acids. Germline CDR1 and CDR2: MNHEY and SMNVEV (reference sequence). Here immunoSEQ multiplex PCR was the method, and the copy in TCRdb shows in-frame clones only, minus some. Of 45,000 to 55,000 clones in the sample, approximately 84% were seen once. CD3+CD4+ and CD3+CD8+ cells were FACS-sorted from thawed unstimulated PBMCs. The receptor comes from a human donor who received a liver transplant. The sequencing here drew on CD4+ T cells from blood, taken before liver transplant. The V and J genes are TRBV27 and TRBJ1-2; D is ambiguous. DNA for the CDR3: TGTGCCAGCTCAAGATTCGGGGTTGCTGGCTACACCTTC. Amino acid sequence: CASSRFGVAGYTF.